This record looks at one T cell receptor beta chain sequence and its context. This sample was taken from a study of monozygotic twins with inflammatory bowel disease. Following a re-call of the 5' RACE reads, TCRdb has one entry per CDR3 protein and lacks DNA. The sample yields approximately 300,000 distinct CDR3 sequences, of which the top ten take up 5.6%. Germline assignment: CDR1 SGHRS and CDR2 YFSETQ. The CDR3 runs 14 residues. V gene TRBV5-1 combines with J gene TRBJ2-7; TCRdb's D call, TRBD1, is unchecked because there is no DNA. Sequenced sample: blood. The TCR originated in a human donor with ulcerative colitis or Crohn's disease, or a healthy co-twin of an affected twin (not recorded which). The CDR3 protein is CASSWGQGTLEQYF.